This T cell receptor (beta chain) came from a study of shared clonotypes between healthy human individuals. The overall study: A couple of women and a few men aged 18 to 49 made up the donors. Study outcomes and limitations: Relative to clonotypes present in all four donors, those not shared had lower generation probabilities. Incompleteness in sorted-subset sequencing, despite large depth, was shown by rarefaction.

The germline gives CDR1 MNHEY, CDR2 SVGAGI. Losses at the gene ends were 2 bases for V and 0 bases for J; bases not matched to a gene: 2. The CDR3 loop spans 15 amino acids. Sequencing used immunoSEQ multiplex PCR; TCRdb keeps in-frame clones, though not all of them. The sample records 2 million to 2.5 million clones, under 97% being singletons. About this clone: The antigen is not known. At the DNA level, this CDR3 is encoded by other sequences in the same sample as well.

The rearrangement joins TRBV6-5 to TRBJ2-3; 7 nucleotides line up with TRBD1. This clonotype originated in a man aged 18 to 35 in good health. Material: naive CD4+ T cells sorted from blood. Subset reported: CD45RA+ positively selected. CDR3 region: CASSYRGPSTDTQYF. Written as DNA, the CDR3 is TGTGCCAGCAGTTACAGGGGGCCTAGCACAGATACGCAGTATTTT.